These 3 T cell receptor beta chains were sequenced from one sample in a study of CD8+ T cells in alopecia areata (dated by TCRdb to 2016 to 2018). The library relied on the immunoSEQ multiplex PCR assay. RNA was extracted from all samples and reverse transcribed into cDNA as template for TCR sequencing. Not all clones reach the TCRdb copy of this immuneACCESS table, which keeps in-frame sequences only. Checked studies attribute under half of the gap to unresolved V genes and leave the rest unexplained. Within this sample are 200,000 to 250,000 clones, with 64% of them counted one time only. Of the sample, 4.2% falls within the top ten clones. The label giving this sample's time point can be read as: more than three weeks on oral tofacitinib. Sample treatment or condition, as interpreted from the label and publication: oral pan-JAK inhibitor, 5-10 mg twice daily. Sequenced material: CD4+ T cells sorted from blood, taken at week 4, from a patient treated with tofacitinib. These receptors came from a human donor with alopecia areata.

V gene TRBV4-3 combines with J gene TRBJ1-2, with no clear D. The CDR3 spans 17 residues. V was shortened by 0 bases and J by 4 bases, with 18 bases between the two germline ends. Per the germline V gene, CDR1 is LGHNA and CDR2 is YSLEER. The CDR3 DNA reads as TGCGCCAGCAGCCAAGATTGGAACGGTGGGGTTGGCTATGGCTACACCTTC. As protein: CASSQDWNGGVGYGYTF.

The J gene is TRBJ2-1, the V gene TRBV11-1; 11 positions match TRBD2. The J segment lost 7 bases and the V segment lost 4 bases, leaving 6 bases of the junction unmatched. Germline V gene lookup returns CDR1 SGHAT and CDR2 FQDESV (reference sequence). This CDR3 contains 15 residues. CDR3 bases: TGTGCCAGCAGCTCCTTAGCGGGGGGGAAGAATGAGCAGTTCTTC. Residues: CASSSLAGGKNEQFF.

The V call is TRBV30, the J call TRBJ2-7; D perhaps matches TRBD2 (5 bases). CDR3 length equals 14 residues. The germline gives CDR1 GTSNPN, CDR2 SVGIG (reference sequence). V was trimmed by 0 bases and J by 5 bases, leaving 14 bases between them. CDR3 sequence: CAWSVRPGGHEQYF. CDR3 DNA sequence: TGTGCCTGGAGTGTACGCCCGGGCGGGCACGAGCAGTACTTC. The variable domain in full, completed from reference TRBV30 and TRBJ2-7, reads SQTIHQWPATLVQPVGSPLSLECTVEGTSNPNLYWYRQAAGRGLQLLFYSVGIGQISSEVPQNLSASRPQDRQFILSSKKLLLSDSGFYLCAWSVRPGGHEQYFGPGTRLTVT.